This T cell receptor beta chain emerged from a study of T cell responses to AZD1222 COVID-19 vaccine. Sequenced by immunoSEQ multiplex PCR; TCRdb stores in-frame clones only, minus some. The profile covers some 130,000 clones, with 90% to 95% appearing a single time and roughly 7% taken by the ten largest. Germline trimming cut 2 bases from V and 4 bases from J; bases unmatched to any gene: 12. Germline V CDR1 and CDR2: LGHDT, YNNKEL (reference sequence). The CDR3 consists of 17 residues. Study-wide points: Baseline testing showed seropositivity in only six AZD1222 recipients. A rise in Spike-specific TCR breadth and depth followed two AZD1222 doses. Donor demographics were predominantly white British with a female majority; clonal diversity may be underestimated. Reportedly, nearly half the spike-specific TCRs target unmutated variant regions.

A note on this clone: The antigen remains unidentified.

V and J are TRBV3-1 (or the pseudogene TRBV3-2) and TRBJ2-7; 9 nucleotides agree with TRBD2. The sequence was obtained from an adult who received the AZD1222 COVID-19 vaccine. This specimen was peripheral blood, taken 28 days after the second AZD1222 dose. The DNA for the CDR3 is TGTGCCAGCAGCCAACTTTTAGCGGGAGCCGCAGAATACGAGCAGTACTTC. Protein sequence: CASSQLLAGAAEYEQYF.